Presented here are 20 T cell receptor beta chains from one specimen sequenced in a study of identical twins. TCRdb re-called the 5' RACE reads through MiXCR, storing one row per CDR3 protein. The sample holds some 1,700,000 distinct CDR3 sequences; around a third are singletons and the top ten take over 0.25%. The sequenced material came from cord blood. These receptors all stem from a newborn girl in good health.

This rearrangement joins TRBV3-1 to TRBJ2-3; 13 nucleotides match TRBD2. The CDR3 is 17 amino acids. Trimming at V came to 4 bases and at J to 4 bases, leaving 8 bases not matched to a gene. In germline, CDR1 is LGHDT, CDR2 YNNKEL (reference sequence). CDR3 sequence reads: CASSPRGLAGAPDTQYF. Here the CDR3 DNA reads TGTGCCAGCAGCCCGAGAGGACTAGCGGGGGCCCCAGATACGCAGTATTTT.

This clonotype was found many times. The chain joins TRBV6-5 to TRBJ2-7, with a possible D match to TRBD1 (6 bases). Germline lookup yields CDR1 MNHEY and CDR2 SVGAGI. CDR3 length: 12 amino acids. Trimming stripped 6 bases from V and 4 bases from J, with 10 bases between. Here the CDR3 reads CASRQGFYEQYF. The CDR3 DNA reads TGTGCCAGCAGACAGGGTTTTTACGAGCAGTACTTC.

Worth noting for this clonotype: Given the absence of the conserved phenylalanine or tryptophan at the CDR3 end, a read error is likely. The chain is built from TRBV7-2 and TRBJ2-1; 8 bases fit TRBD2. V gave up 4 bases and J gave up 6 bases; unmatched junction bases: 8. The germline V gene has CDR1 SGHTA and CDR2 FQGNSA. The CDR3 runs to 15 residues. The CDR3, as DNA: TGTGCCAGCAGCTCCATAGCGGGGAGAATCAATGAGCAGTTCGTC. It translates to CASSSIAGRINEQFV.

The V and J genes are TRBV11-1 and TRBJ2-7, with D perhaps matching TRBD1 (6 bases). The CDR3 has 13 residues. The ends were cut back, 2 bases at V and 6 bases at J, with 11 bases in the middle. Per the germline V gene, CDR1 is SGHAT and CDR2 is FQDESV (reference sequence). CDR3 in amino acids: CASSLSDRPEQYF. CDR3 bases: TGTGCCAGCAGCTTATCCGACAGGCCCGAGCAGTACTTC.

This chain connects TRBV24-1 to TRBJ2-1, with D tentatively TRBD1 (6 bases). Between the trimmed V and J ends, which lost 0 bases and 13 bases, there was a span of 18 bases. The germline CDR1 and CDR2 sequences are KGHDR and SFDVKD. The CDR3 sequence is 15 residues long. Here the CDR3 DNA reads TGTGCCACCAGTGATTTGGGACAGAACCAAGAGACCCAGTTCTTC. It specifies CATSDLGQNQETQFF.

The J gene is TRBJ1-2, the V gene TRBV7-9, with no clear D. The CDR3 covers 12 residues. V was trimmed by 5 bases and J by 5 bases, leaving 9 bases between them. Per germline, CDR1 SEHNR and CDR2 FQNEAQ (reference sequence). CDR3 in amino acids: CASSGDLYGYTF. The CDR3 DNA sequence: TGTGCCAGCAGCGGCGACCTTTATGGCTACACCTTC.

The rearrangement uses TRBV18 and TRBJ2-5; TRBD1 matches at 7 bases. In germline, CDR1 is KGHSH, CDR2 LQKENI. V was pared by 1 base and J by 3 bases, with 5 bases of the junction left unmatched. This CDR3 has 15 residues. This CDR3 is CASSPLGQIKETQYF. The CDR3 DNA is TGTGCCAGCTCACCACTGGGACAGATAAAAGAGACCCAGTACTTC.

This clonotype was recorded a few times. The J gene is TRBJ2-1, the V gene TRBV4-2; 7 positions match TRBD2. The CDR3 has 14 residues. The germline gives CDR1 LGHNA, CDR2 YNFKEQ. V was clipped by 1 base and J by 10 bases; unmatched bases: 7. CDR3 DNA sequence: TGTGCCAGCAGCCAAGTCGGGACTAAAAGGGAGCAGTTCTTC. It yields the protein CASSQVGTKREQFF.

V is TRBV6-6 and J is TRBJ2-3; D unresolved. Deletions cut 7 bases from V and 3 bases from J, with 17 bases between. Germline CDR1 and CDR2: MNHNY and SVGAGI (reference sequence). This CDR3 contains 15 residues. This CDR3 is CASTPGGTRTDTQYF. The DNA of the CDR3 is TGTGCCAGCACACCCGGTGGTACACGTACAGATACGCAGTATTTT.

J is TRBJ2-2 and V is TRBV10-3, with 7 bases aligning to TRBD1. This CDR3 region has 14 residues. The J segment lost 5 bases and the V segment lost 5 bases, leaving 5 bases of the junction unmatched. The germline V gene has CDR1 ENHRY and CDR2 SYGVKD. DNA for the CDR3: TGTGCCATCAGTACCCTGACAGGGACCGGGGAGCTGTTTTTT. It specifies CAISTLTGTGELFF.

J is TRBJ1-2 and V is TRBV29-1; 7 positions match TRBD1. V was pared by 0 bases and J by 5 bases, with 9 bases of the junction left unmatched. The germline gives CDR1 SQVTM, CDR2 ANQGSEA. This CDR3 region has 15 residues. The CDR3 region has the DNA TGCAGCGTTGAAGATCGGAACAGGGGAGAATATGGCTACACCTTC. Translating gives CSVEDRNRGEYGYTF. Variable domain in full (rest from reference TRBV29-1 and TRBJ1-2): SAVISQKPSRDICQRGTSLTIQCQVDSQVTMMFWYRQQPGQSLTLIATANQGSEATYESGFVIDKFPISRPNLTFSTLTVSNMSPEDSSIYLCSVEDRNRGEYGYTFGSGTRLTVV.

This sequence joins TRBV20-1 and TRBJ2-7; D is unresolved. CDR3 length: 12 amino acids. V was shortened by 2 bases and J by 2 bases, with 7 bases between the two germline ends. The V gene's germline CDR1 is DFQATT and CDR2 SNEGSKA (reference sequence). This CDR3 reads CSARIAPYEQYF. DNA for the CDR3: TGCAGTGCTAGAATAGCACCCTACGAGCAGTACTTC.

This clonotype has just a few counts. The J gene is TRBJ1-2, the V gene TRBV28; 11 positions match TRBD1. Germline CDR1 reads MDHEN; CDR2 reads SYDVKM. The CDR3 length is 15 residues. J lost 4 bases, V lost 8 bases, and 9 bases had no gene match. CDR3 DNA sequence: TGTGCCAGCGGCTATCAGGACAGGGGGCCCTATGGCTACACCTTC. This translates into CASGYQDRGPYGYTF.

The rearrangement uses TRBV7-2 and TRBJ2-3; D not resolved. CDR3 size: 14 residues. Trimming stripped 5 bases from V and 2 bases from J, with 11 bases between. From germline, CDR1 is SGHTA and CDR2 FQGNSA. This CDR3 reads CASSPRITTDTQYF. The CDR3 nucleotides read TGTGCCAGCAGCCCCCGAATAACCACAGATACGCAGTATTTT.

This clonotype was detected ten times or more. The V gene is TRBV29-1, the J gene TRBJ1-2, with D unclear. Trimming stripped 6 bases from V and 1 base from J, with 15 bases between. Germline CDR1 reads SQVTM; CDR2 reads ANQGSEA. This CDR3 has 14 residues. The CDR3 here is CSVALSQSNYGYTF. The CDR3 DNA sequence: TGCAGCGTCGCCCTATCCCAGAGTAACTATGGCTACACCTTC.

The table lists this clonotype with a few counts. This chain joins TRBV20-1 and TRBJ1-6, with a possible D match to TRBD1 (6 bases). The CDR3 loop spans 15 amino acids. CDR1 and CDR2 (germline): DFQATT, SNEGSKA (reference sequence). V lost 4 bases and J 7 bases, leaving 17 bases between the germline ends. Here the CDR3 DNA reads TGCAGTGCTATGGAGACAGGACCTAGGAATTCACCCCTCCACTTT. This sequence encodes CSAMETGPRNSPLHF.

This clonotype was detected only a few times. The chain recombines TRBV12-3 or TRBV12-4 with TRBJ2-7; D is ambiguous. Trimming cost V 3 bases and J 2 bases, with 14 bases left between them. The CDR3 has 15 residues. CDR3 coding DNA: TGTGCCAGCAGTTTGATCTGGGCAGGCGCCTACGAGCAGTACTTC. Residues: CASSLIWAGAYEQYF.

The chain is built from TRBV7-9 and TRBJ2-1, with TRBD1 as a possible D gene (5 bases). The length of the CDR3 is 15 residues. With 1 base removed from V and 10 bases from J, the gap between germline ends came to 17 bases. In germline, CDR1 is SEHNR, CDR2 FQNEAQ (reference sequence). The CDR3 is CASSLGGGRSVEQFF. As DNA, the CDR3 is TGTGCCAGCAGCTTAGGGGGCGGCAGATCCGTCGAGCAGTTCTTC.

A remark on this clonotype: The junction departs from the called germline gene at one end, perhaps through a read error. The V call is TRBV4-1, the J call TRBJ2-7, with a weak D call TRBD1 (5 bases). The length of the CDR3 is 15 residues. Germline V CDR1 and CDR2: MGHRA, YSYEKL. The CDR3 DNA is TGCGCCAACAGCCACCTCCTGGACAAGAACAATGAGCAGTACTTC. Its protein product is CANSHLLDKNNEQYF.

This chain connects TRBV7-2 to TRBJ2-3, with a weak D call TRBD2 (6 bases). Germline CDR1 SGHTA, CDR2 FQGNSA. The CDR3 totals 15 residues. Trimming left V 5 bases short and J 1 base short, with 13 bases between. The CDR3 loop is CASSPAAGRTDTQYF. The CDR3 coding sequence is TGTGCCAGCAGCCCCGCTGCGGGGCGCACAGATACGCAGTATTTT.